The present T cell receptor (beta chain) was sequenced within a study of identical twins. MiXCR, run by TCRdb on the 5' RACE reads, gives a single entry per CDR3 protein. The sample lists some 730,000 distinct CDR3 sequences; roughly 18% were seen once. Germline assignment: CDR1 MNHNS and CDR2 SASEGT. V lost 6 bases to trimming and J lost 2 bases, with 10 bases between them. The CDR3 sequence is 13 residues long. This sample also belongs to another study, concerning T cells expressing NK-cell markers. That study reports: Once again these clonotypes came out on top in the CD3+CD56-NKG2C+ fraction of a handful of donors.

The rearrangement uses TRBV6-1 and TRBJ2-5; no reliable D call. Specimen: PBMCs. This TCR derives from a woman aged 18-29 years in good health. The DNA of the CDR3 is TGTGCCAGCAGGAGACTTCTACAAGAGACCCAGTACTTC. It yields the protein CASRRLLQETQYF.